The clone carrying this T cell receptor beta chain was recorded many times. Its matching antigen is unknown. This specimen belongs to a study of regulatory T cells in long-lasting Graves disease. Overall study findings and caveats: Investigators studied peripheral blood only, not thyroid tissue.

CDR3 size: 13 residues. In germline, CDR1 is SNHLY, CDR2 FYNNEI. Trimming took 7 bases from V and 3 from J, leaving 13 bases between them. Time point defined: newly diagnosed GD, antithyroid drugs for less than 3 months. Extracted PBMC RNA gave rise to the TCR library. Building the TCR beta libraries relied on iRepertoire HTBI primers, and CDR3 regions underwent Arm-PCR. Via MiXCR, TCRdb re-called the multiplex PCR reads, giving one row per CDR3 protein. The data contain fewer than 500,000 distinct CDR3 sequences, about 16% of them seen just once; the ten biggest clones take up 9.5% to 15%. The same data also contributed to another study, on T cells in Graves' hyperthyroidism and ophthalmopathy. That publication notes: Newly diagnosed hyperthyroidism patients aged 18 to 65 years had disease lasting under 2 months.

The clonotype was recovered from a man aged 40-49 years with Graves disease. J is TRBJ2-7 and V is TRBV2; maybe TRBD1 (6 bases). Here the sequenced sample was peripheral blood mononuclear cells (PBMCs), taken at new diagnosis, from a patient treated with antithyroid drugs. The CDR3 spells CASTTGRYYEQYF. CDR3 coding DNA: TGTGCCAGCACAACAGGGCGATACTACGAGCAGTACTTC.